This TCR beta chain comes out of a study of molecular identifiers for immune sequencing clone quantification. This clonotype showed up just a few times. Naive CD8 T cells were sorted as CD8+CD4-CCR7+CD45RA+. With V trimmed by 3 bases and J by 4 bases, 5 bases remained unmatched. CDR3 length equals 15 residues. Looked up from germline, CDR1 is MGHRA and CDR2 is YSYEKL. TCRdb processed the PCR reads anew with MiXCR; each CDR3 protein has one entry. The sample comprises a few hundred thousand distinct CDR3 sequences, roughly a quarter of which are singletons, and 0.65% to 0.95% rests with the top ten. The chain has TRBV4-1 and TRBJ2-3; 9 bases match TRBD2. The source of this sequence is a human donor in good health. Some libraries in this study had Jurkat cell RNA spiked in. What was sequenced was naive CD8+ T cells from blood, with Jurkat cell RNA spiked in. This sample's subset: FACS-sorted CD8+CD4-CCR7+CD45RA+ naive T cells. The CDR3 region is CASSQAGLAADTQYF. DNA of the CDR3: TGCGCCAGCAGCCAGGCGGGACTAGCAGCAGATACGCAGTATTTT.